This T cell receptor beta chain emerged from a study of OX40 agonist ivuxolimab in advanced cancers. Background for the entire study: Ivuxolimab, which targeted the costimulatory receptor OX40 (CD134), was an agonistic, fully human IgG2 monoclonal antibody. Intravenous ivuxolimab was administered to patients every 2 weeks at six dose levels: 0.01, 0.1, 0.3, 1.5, 3 and 10 mg/kg. Of the approximately 54 patients in dose escalation, around 19 had hepatocellular carcinoma, about 15 had melanoma, 9 had renal cell carcinoma and 9 had head and neck cancer. A male proportion of nearly 85% and a mean age of around 60 years, ranging from 23 to 79, were recorded for the dose-escalation cohort. Patients were allowed to have had prior anti-PD-1, anti-PD-L1 or anti-CTLA-4 therapy, and approximately 43% of the dose-escalation patients had previously received checkpoint inhibitors. Partial responses were achieved by three dose-escalation patients, of whom one had hepatocellular carcinoma and two had cutaneous melanoma. The point of sequencing TCRbeta in the periphery was to test whether ivuxolimab changed TCR sequence diversity and drove clonal T-cell expansion. The monotherapy dose-escalation portion (N of about 50 patients) of the phase I ivuxolimab trial is reported in the paper.

Overall results and qualifications from the work: At doses of 0.1 to 3.0 mg/kg, clonal expansion of both CD4+ and CD8+ blood T cells was observed from baseline to week 6. In the 0.1-3.0 mg/kg groups, partial responders were among the patients with the lowest normalized peripheral clonal expansion, particularly in CD8+ T cells. Low levels of normalized T-cell clonal expansion were also seen in some nonresponding patients. After ivuxolimab, CD8+ T cells had more expanded clones than CD4+ T cells on average. The antigen specificity of the clonally expanded peripheral T cells was not determined.

Patients with a history of autoimmune disease or receiving systemic immunosuppression were excluded from the trial. Peripheral blood for TCR sequencing was collected from all dose cohorts at baseline, on cycle 4 day 1, and on cycle 7 day 1. The samples were taken from a phase I, first-in-human, multicenter, open-label dose-escalation trial of ivuxolimab. The trial enrolled adults with locally advanced or metastatic head and neck squamous cell, hepatocellular, melanoma or renal cell carcinoma. CD4+ and CD8+ T cells were sorted separately from peripheral blood before TCR sequencing. As encoded in the germline V gene, CDR1 is SGHDN while CDR2 is FVKESK. From its cysteine to its phenylalanine, the CDR3 spans 14 amino acids. The kept DNA is CDR3 alone, 42 bases in frame from the first base. V is clipped by 0 bases and J by 4 bases, and the sequence between their germline boundaries is 9 bases long. For sequencing of the TCRbeta CDR3 region, genomic DNA was extracted from the sorted cells. TCRbeta CDR3 regions were sequenced using the immunoSEQ Assay. The immuneACCESS repertoire file appears here via TCRdb, limited to in-frame rearrangements. These files lack a portion of the clones; in checked studies, under half of the deficit traces to unresolved V genes, and the cause of the others is not known. Within this sample are 75,000 or so clones, with about four fifths of them counted one time only. Around a quarter of the sample comes from the top ten.

Points on this clone: Its antigen remains unidentified. No base quality values were provided; no much bigger clone lies one nucleotide off.

This sample comprised CD4+ or CD8+ T cells sorted from blood, obtained in a trial of the OX40 agonist ivuxolimab. The rearrangement joined TRBV14 to TRBJ1-1, with no confidently assigned D gene. The sequence came from an adult with an advanced solid tumor such as melanoma, head and neck, liver or kidney cancer. At the DNA level, the sequence is TGTGCCAGCAGCCAAGACCTACGGGGCACTGAAGCTTTCTTT. Protein translation: CASSQDLRGTEAFF. The CDR3, completed at both ends by the reference TRBV14 and TRBJ1-1 genes, gives the full variable domain EAGVTQFPSHSVIEKGQTVTLRCDPISGHDNLYWYRRVMGKEIKFLLHFVKESKQDESGMPNNRFLAERTGGTYSTLKVQPAELEDSGVYFCASSQDLRGTEAFFGQGTRLTVV.